This T cell receptor beta chain came from a study of regulatory T cells in long-lasting Graves disease (dated by TCRdb to the early 2020s). Background for the entire study: In the newly diagnosed Graves' disease group, patients had been taking antithyroid drugs for less than 3 months. Peripheral blood TCR sequencing and RNA sequencing compared persistent Graves' disease patients with newly diagnosed Graves' disease patients. TCR sequencing covered around 13 persistent and 20 newly diagnosed Graves' disease patients, approximately 33 samples in total. The study took place in China and was registered as a clinical trial.

The research as a whole found: Only peripheral blood was studied, because thyroid tissue, the primary lesion, was inaccessible. Sequencing and analysis were restricted to the TCR beta chain. Compared with newly diagnosed patients, persistent Graves' disease patients had lower TCR Shannon entropy and fewer highly expanded clones, which suggests clonal expansion. More public clonotypes were shared among persistent patients (around 3,000) than among newly diagnosed patients (966). As a limitation, the authors acknowledged that the small sample size may reduce accuracy.

This clonotype appeared many times. Its antigen is not yet known. Qualities for individual bases were not recorded, and no much larger clone is one base off. The intended sense of this specimen's time point label: newly diagnosed GD, antithyroid drugs for less than 3 months. For both TCR sequencing and RNA sequencing, RNA was extracted from PBMCs using TRIzol. The diagnosis of Graves' disease followed American Thyroid Association guidelines. The patients came from an endocrinology department in Xi'an, China. From each patient, about 9.7 milliliters of peripheral blood was collected into an EDTA anticoagulant tube. Ficoll Paque Plus density gradient separation was used to isolate PBMCs, and no additional T cell sorting was done. An Agilent 2100 Bioanalyzer and agarose gel were used to assess RNA quality, and a NanoDrop 2000 was used to measure RNA concentration. Library creation used multiplex PCR. Sequencing used an Illumina HiSeq 4000. CDR3 regions were amplified by Arm-PCR with iRepertoire HTBI primers to construct TCR beta libraries. Gel purification was performed on PCR products prior to sequencing. The authors' analysis ran thus. Across samples, 60 to 75 TRBV and approximately 15 TRBJ segments were identified and used for gene usage analysis of CDR3 amino acid clonotypes. COPE and FqMerger were used to merge filtered high-quality paired reads into contigs. BLAST was used to align contigs to the IMGT TRBV, TRBD and TRBJ reference genes, and CDR3 was defined following IMGT. Highly expanded clones were defined as clonotypes with a frequency above 0.1%. Shannon entropy was used to measure repertoire diversity, and the Gini coefficient was used to measure V-J evenness. A clonotype found in more than one individual was treated as public. TCRdb reworked the public reads: Q25 trimming with fastp, MiXCR clone assembly, productive beta chains retained. Each entry is one CDR3 protein sequence, shown with its most common DNA and genes. V and J calls and clone size were set by TCRdb, not the authors. In this sample the table shows 550,000 to 600,000 distinct CDR3 sequences, about 16% of which occur a single time. Around 12% of the sample is in the top ten clones.

These data are also associated with another study on T cells in Graves' hyperthyroidism and ophthalmopathy. As the second publication notes: Stable Graves' hyperthyroidism was defined as no progression to ophthalmopathy during 18 months of follow-up. The hyperthyroidism patients were between 18 and 65 years old and newly diagnosed, with a disease duration of less than 2 months. Any patient with an uncontrolled infection, another autoimmune disease, pregnancy or lactation was excluded. Diagnoses were based on clinical symptoms, serum thyroxine and TRAb, thyroid ultrasound and orbital computed tomography. For the first round of RT-PCR on the TCR CDR3, the HTBI primer set was used together with the Qiagen OneStep RT-PCR kit. Most expanded thyroid clonotypes (frequency above 0.001) were also detected in blood, a finding suggesting that blood repertoires may reflect thyroid immune responses. A model built on a 13 V-J signature distinguished ophthalmopathy from stable hyperthyroidism, reaching 85% to 90% sensitivity and around 81% specificity in cross-validation and 80%/75% in testing. In validation, the model predicted progression to ophthalmopathy a median of about 5.9 months before onset, with over 60% sensitivity and about 75% specificity. To identify TCR V-J signatures that set the groups apart, the researchers used a discovery cohort of more than 95 patients, made up of 40 to 45 with Graves' ophthalmopathy and about 55 with stable Graves' hyperthyroidism. An independent validation cohort of around 19 hyperthyroidism patients and roughly 16 patients who later progressed to ophthalmopathy tested prospective prediction of ophthalmopathy. The 100 discovery patients were divided at random into training and test sets in a 7:3 ratio. The study also compared thyroid tissue and blood T-cell repertoires from about six Graves' hyperthyroidism patients. After sampling, hyperthyroidism patients received methimazole starting at 30 mg daily, and ophthalmopathy patients received high-dose intravenous methylprednisolone. The libraries were constructed in a second round of multiplex PCR and then size-selected and purified. The libraries were sequenced on an Illumina HiSeq2000 using paired-end 100 bp reads. SOAPnuke was used to process the raw data, throwing out any read that contained adapters or uncalled bases, had a mean Phred below 15, or lacked an exact constant-primer or identifier match. COPE v1.2.5 was used to merge high-quality paired reads, and clonotypes were defined as unique nucleotide sequences. MiTCR v1.1 was used to align clonotypes to the IMGT TRBV, TRBD and TRBJ reference segments. The analysis was restricted to V-J combinations with a frequency above 0.0001, which together covered about 99% of the repertoires. A TCS score was defined as the ratio between F50 (clonal expansion) and ExV (chaos), using BLOSUM62-based TCRdist between CDR3 peptides within each V-J. Welch's t-statistics and random forest reduced roughly 530 V-J features to around 14, which were used in a naive Bayes classifier (R e1071). Sample size was not statistically predetermined, and blinding of investigators to group allocation was not performed. TCR Vbeta CDR3 sequencing of 130 to 150 peripheral blood samples (roughly 43 ophthalmopathy, about 75 hyperthyroidism and 17 progressor patients) is reported in the paper.

The TCR sequence derives from a man younger than 35 with Graves disease. Donor details come from another sample of the same person, matched by shared clones. Sample: peripheral blood mononuclear cells (PBMCs), taken at new diagnosis, from a patient treated with antithyroid drugs.

The nucleotides read TGTGCCAGCACCCCGGTAGCGGGACAAACCTCCTACGAGCAGTACTTC. Its protein product is CASTPVAGQTSYEQYF. The sequence links TRBV5-5 to TRBJ2-7, and 8 bases in between align with TRBD2. The germline V gene (reference sequence) gives CDR1 as SGHKS and CDR2 as YYEKEE. The cysteine opens and the phenylalanine closes a CDR3 of 16 amino acids. Only CDR3 DNA is held: 48 bases, read in frame from base 1. V is cut back by 6 bases and J by 0 bases, with 11 bases in the junction unmatched.